This passage covers 30 T cell receptor beta chains from one sample sequenced in a study of blood T cell repertoires in COVID-19 (dated by TCRdb to about 2020). Library prep was done by the immunoSEQ multiplex PCR assay. Drawn from immuneACCESS, this table holds only the in-frame rearrangements with V and J called that TCRdb kept. Clones are partly lost; checked studies trace under half to an unresolved V gene and leave the rest unexplained. This sample holds some 140,000 clones; around 80% were observed only once. 3% to 4.5% of the sample is taken by the ten largest. The sequenced sample consisted of peripheral blood. These TCRs come from a man in his fifties or sixties with acute or convalescent COVID-19.

The table lists this clone with a few counts. CDR3 sequence (DNA): TGTGCCAGCAGGCGGGGGGCGGGAAATGAGCAGTTCTTC. This translates into CASRRGAGNEQFF. V usage is TRBV12-3 or TRBV12-4 and J usage is TRBJ2-1, with 8 bases lining up with TRBD2. J lost 7 bases, V lost 6 bases, and 5 bases had no gene match. The CDR3 consists of 13 residues.

V usage is TRBV5-1 and J usage is TRBJ2-1, with D perhaps TRBD2 (5 bases). The V and J ends lost 4 bases and 4 bases respectively, with 15 bases between them. This CDR3 region has 15 residues. CDR1 SGHRS and CDR2 YFSETQ come from the germline V gene. CDR3 coding DNA: TGCGCCAGCAGCCTTACTAGAGCTGGATACAATGAGCAGTTCTTC. This translates into CASSLTRAGYNEQFF. The entire variable domain, with the rest obtained from reference TRBV5-1 and TRBJ2-1, is as follows: KAGVTQTPRYLIKTRGQQVTLSCSPISGHRSVSWYQQTPGQGLQFLFEYFSETQRNKGNFPGRFSGRQFSNSRSEMNVSTLELGDSALYLCASSLTRAGYNEQFFGPGTRLTVL.

This clone has more than one count but fewer than ten. The rearrangement links TRBV5-4 to TRBJ2-5; 7 nucleotides line up with TRBD1. Unmatched junction bases numbered 7, after V lost 0 bases and J lost 2 bases. The CDR3 contains 16 residues. Germline CDR1 and CDR2: SGHNT and YYREEE (reference sequence). DNA of the CDR3: TGTGCCAGCAGCTTGGAGGGGGCCAGGTTTCAAGAGACCCAGTACTTC. Translating it yields CASSLEGARFQETQYF.

The chain has TRBV5-1 and TRBJ1-6; 9 positions match TRBD1. Germline CDR1 SGHRS, CDR2 YFSETQ. The CDR3 length is 16 residues. With 4 bases clipped from V and 9 bases from J, the junction kept 11 bases outside the gene matches. CDR3 residues: CASSVTATGGSSPLHF. CDR3 DNA sequence: TGCGCCAGCAGCGTGACGGCCACAGGGGGCTCTTCACCCCTCCACTTT.

This clone came up once. The chain carries TRBV2 and TRBJ2-7, with TRBD2 identical over 11 bases. Germline CDR1 SNHLY, CDR2 FYNNEI. V lost 6 bases to trimming and J lost 4 bases; unmatched junction nucleotides: 8. The CDR3 extends over 15 amino acids. Here the CDR3 DNA reads TGTGCCAGCAGCGCCACTAGCGGGAGTCGGTACGAGCAGTACTTC. Protein product: CASSATSGSRYEQYF.

V usage is TRBV7-2 and J usage is TRBJ1-1; 9 nucleotides agree with TRBD1. The CDR3 has 15 residues. Germline CDR1 reads SGHTA; CDR2 reads FQGNSA. V lost 5 bases to trimming and J lost 4 bases; unmatched junction nucleotides: 8. The CDR3 DNA reads as TGTGCCAGCAGCCCTAGGACAGGGGAGGGCACTGAAGCTTTCTTT. Its protein product is CASSPRTGEGTEAFF.

This chain connects TRBV3-1 (or the pseudogene TRBV3-2) to TRBJ2-5, with 10 bases lining up with TRBD2. Germline CDR1 and CDR2: LGHDT and YNNKEL (reference sequence). The CDR3 contains 16 residues. J was trimmed by 5 bases and V by 2 bases; bases with no gene match: 8. CDR3 coding DNA: TGTGCCAGCAGCCAAAGGCTAGCGGGAGCAGGGGAGACCCAGTACTTC. Encoded protein: CASSQRLAGAGETQYF.

Only a few counts were recorded for this clone. J is TRBJ1-6 and V is TRBV3-1 (or the pseudogene TRBV3-2); 7 positions agree with TRBD1. V dropped 6 bases and J dropped 10; count of bases not matched to a gene: 3. The CDR3 has 12 amino acids. CDR1 is LGHDT, CDR2 YNNKEL, per germline (reference sequence). CDR3 amino acids: CASRQGPSPLHF. Written as DNA, the CDR3 is TGTGCCAGCAGACAGGGGCCGTCACCCCTCCACTTT.

This rearrangement joins TRBV10-3 to TRBJ1-4; no clear D. Germline lookup yields CDR1 ENHRY and CDR2 SYGVKD. This CDR3 is built from 16 residues. The ends were cut back, 3 bases at V and 8 bases at J, with 19 bases in the middle. CDR3 in DNA: TGTGCCATCAGTGAATCCGGAGCCGGTTCGCGGGAAAAACTGTTTTTT. Protein product: CAISESGAGSREKLFF.

The V call is TRBV9, the J call TRBJ2-5; maybe TRBD1 (5 bases). The CDR3 length is 15 residues. Germline V lookup: CDR1 SGDLS, CDR2 YYNGEE. Trimming cost V 0 bases and J 5 bases, with 14 bases left between them. Written as DNA, the CDR3 is TGTGCCAGCAGCGTAGAAGGGGCTTTGGGGGAGACCCAGTACTTC. As protein: CASSVEGALGETQYF.

V and J are TRBV6-5 and TRBJ1-1, with 7 bases identical to TRBD1. The V and J ends lost 6 bases and 1 base, in that order; junction bases with no gene match: 2. The V gene's germline CDR1 is MNHEY and CDR2 SVGAGI. The CDR3 loop spans 13 amino acids. The CDR3 is CASRQGRNTEAFF. CDR3 bases: TGTGCCAGCAGACAGGGGCGGAACACTGAAGCTTTCTTT.

This clone was observed a handful of times. The chain links TRBV13 to TRBJ2-3; 7 bases fit TRBD1. V lost 2 bases to trimming and J lost 5 bases; unmatched junction nucleotides: 22. The V gene's germline CDR1 is PRHDT and CDR2 FYEKMQ (reference sequence). This CDR3 comprises 20 residues. CDR3 loop: CASSLSVLSRDSWDGDTQYF. CDR3 in DNA: TGTGCCAGCAGCTTATCAGTGTTGTCTCGGGACAGTTGGGATGGAGATACGCAGTATTTT. The full variable domain, completed using reference TRBV13 and TRBJ2-3, is AAGVIQSPRHLIKEKRETATLKCYPIPRHDTVYWYQQGPGQDPQFLISFYEKMQSDKGSIPDRFSAQQFSDYHSELNMSSLELGDSALYFCASSLSVLSRDSWDGDTQYFGPGTRLTVL.

The rearrangement links TRBV28 to TRBJ1-2; D not resolved. The CDR3 spans 14 residues. V was trimmed by 7 bases and J by 5 bases, leaving 17 bases between them. CDR1 and CDR2 from the germline V gene are MDHEN and SYDVKM. CDR3 sequence: CASTHGGMKYGYTF. The CDR3 DNA follows: TGTGCCAGCACCCACGGAGGGATGAAGTATGGCTACACCTTC.

This clone appeared a few times. The CDR3 sequence: CASSQGTLVAETQYF. The CDR3 DNA reads as TGTGCCAGCAGCCAAGGGACATTAGTGGCAGAGACCCAGTACTTC. The genes are TRBV3-1 (or the pseudogene TRBV3-2) and TRBJ2-5; D is perhaps TRBD1 (5 bases). The CDR3 has 15 amino acids. In germline, CDR1 is LGHDT, CDR2 YNNKEL (reference sequence). With 1 base removed from V and 4 bases from J, the gap between germline ends came to 13 bases.

This chain links TRBV28 with TRBJ1-5; TRBD1 aligns across 11 bases. CDR1 is MDHEN, CDR2 SYDVKM, per germline. V lost 5 bases and J lost 7; bases outside the gene matches: 7. The CDR3 consists of 15 residues. This CDR3 is CASSGGTGGRQPQHF. CDR3 bases: TGTGCCAGCAGTGGGGGGACAGGGGGGCGGCAGCCCCAGCATTTT.

This clone has only a few counts. The chain links TRBV10-3 to TRBJ1-2, with D tentatively TRBD1 (6 bases). Per the germline V gene, CDR1 is ENHRY and CDR2 is SYGVKD. V lost 5 bases and J lost 4, with 14 bases in between. The CDR3 runs 14 residues. CDR3 nucleotides: TGTGCCATCAGTCCCACCGGGACAACCTATGGCTACACCTTC. It translates to CAISPTGTTYGYTF.

The chain's CDR3 is CASSLGGRVEDEQFF. The CDR3 DNA reads TGTGCCAGCAGCTTGGGAGGGAGGGTTGAGGATGAGCAGTTCTTC. This chain links TRBV7-2 with TRBJ2-1, with 7 bases lining up with TRBD2. Germline loops: CDR1 SGHTA, CDR2 FQGNSA. The CDR3 spans 15 residues. V shed 3 bases and J 8 bases; nucleotides not matched to a gene: 10.

The chain is built from TRBV2 and TRBJ2-1; TRBD2 matches at 12 bases. V gave up 4 bases and J gave up 6 bases; unmatched junction bases: 1. The CDR3 is 14 amino acids. Germline CDR1 SNHLY, CDR2 FYNNEI. CDR3 sequence (DNA): TGTGCCAGCAGTGGACTAGCGGGGGTCAATGAGCAGTTCTTC. Translation: CASSGLAGVNEQFF.

The rearrangement joins TRBV30 to TRBJ1-1; perhaps TRBD1 as D (6 bases). V dropped 8 bases and J dropped 1 base, with 14 bases sitting between them. This CDR3 is 13 amino acids long. Germline V gene data show CDR1 as GTSNPN and CDR2 as SVGIG (reference sequence). CDR3 sequence reads: CAGQTGRNTEAFF. The CDR3 DNA follows: TGTGCCGGACAGACGGGTAGGAACACTGAAGCTTTCTTT.

V is TRBV27 and J is TRBJ1-1; no clear D. CDR1 is MNHEY, CDR2 SMNVEV, per germline (reference sequence). The CDR3 extends over 14 amino acids. The V end lost 0 bases, the J end lost 1 base, and 6 bases lay between the germline ends. CDR3 bases: TGTGCCAGCAGTTTATCAGGCGGGAACACTGAAGCTTTCTTT. This codes for CASSLSGGNTEAFF.

The chain recombines TRBV5-1 with TRBJ2-7; 7 bases are shared with TRBD1. Looked up from germline, CDR1 is SGHRS and CDR2 is YFSETQ. The CDR3 extends over 14 amino acids. V was pared by 0 bases and J by 4 bases, with 4 bases of the junction left unmatched. The DNA for the CDR3 is TGCGCCAGCAGCTTGGTAGGGGGCGGGTACGAGCAGTACTTC. Its protein product is CASSLVGGGYEQYF.

The rearrangement uses TRBV11-2 and TRBJ1-6; unclear D gene. V was cut by 2 bases and J by 0 bases, with 8 bases left in between. The CDR3 sequence is 16 residues long. Germline-derived CDR1 and CDR2 are SGHAT and FQNNGV. This chain's CDR3 is CASSLPPSSYNSPLHF. The CDR3 nucleotides are TGTGCCAGCAGCTTACCCCCGAGCTCCTATAATTCACCCCTCCACTTT.

The chain uses TRBV4-3 and TRBJ2-1; TRBD2 matches at 11 bases. The CDR3 extends over 15 amino acids. Germline CDR1 reads LGHNA; CDR2 reads YSLEER. The V gene end was trimmed by 0 bases and the J gene end by 5 bases; junction bases not matched to a gene: 0. CDR3 coding DNA: TGCGCCAGCAGCCAAGAGACTAGCGGGAACAATGAGCAGTTCTTC. The encoded protein is CASSQETSGNNEQFF.

The sample holds many counts of this clone. The rearrangement links TRBV19 to TRBJ1-6; D unresolved. From germline, CDR1 is LNHDA and CDR2 SQIVND (reference sequence). V lost 8 bases and J lost 8, with 13 bases in between. The CDR3 contains 13 residues. The CDR3 loop reads CASRETRDSPLHF. DNA for the CDR3: TGTGCCAGTCGAGAGACGAGGGATTCACCCCTCCACTTT.

The gene calls are TRBV27 and TRBJ1-4; TRBD1 might be the D (5 bases). Germline-derived CDR1 and CDR2 are MNHEY and SMNVEV (reference sequence). V was pared by 2 bases and J by 7 bases, with 20 bases between. The CDR3 extends over 17 amino acids. The CDR3 DNA sequence: TGTGCCAGCAGTTTAATCGGGAGGGCCAACCAGGGTGAAAAACTGTTTTTT. Protein product: CASSLIGRANQGEKLFF.

The chain uses TRBV29-1 and TRBJ2-5; D might be TRBD1 (5 bases). Trimming cost V 7 bases and J 9 bases, with 12 bases left between them. The CDR3 has 10 residues. Per germline, CDR1 SQVTM and CDR2 ANQGSEA. The CDR3 here is CSAELTAQYF. The CDR3 DNA is TGCAGCGCCGAACTGACAGCCCAGTACTTC.

This clone was counted ten times or more. V is TRBV19 and J is TRBJ2-3; D remains ambiguous. The germline gives CDR1 LNHDA, CDR2 SQIVND (reference sequence). V was pared by 6 bases and J by 4 bases, with 11 bases between. CDR3 length equals 13 residues. The CDR3 loop is CASRYSSADTQYF. The CDR3 nucleotides read TGTGCCAGTAGATACTCTAGTGCAGATACGCAGTATTTT.

The sample holds a few counts of this clone. The J gene is TRBJ2-5, the V gene TRBV30; 8 nucleotides line up with TRBD1. Germline CDR1 reads GTSNPN; CDR2 reads SVGIG (reference sequence). The CDR3 covers 17 residues. Trimming took 0 bases from V and 5 from J; bases not matched to a gene: 14. The CDR3 DNA sequence: TGTGCCTGGAGTGTACTAAGTAGCAGGGGGCCCCGGGAGACCCAGTACTTC. Amino acids: CAWSVLSSRGPRETQYF. Filled out from reference TRBV30 and TRBJ2-5, the complete variable domain reads SQTIHQWPATLVQPVGSPLSLECTVEGTSNPNLYWYRQAAGRGLQLLFYSVGIGQISSEVPQNLSASRPQDRQFILSSKKLLLSDSGFYLCAWSVLSSRGPRETQYFGPGTRLLVL.

The V gene is TRBV28, the J gene TRBJ2-7; 12 bases map to TRBD2. Germline CDR1 is MDHEN and CDR2 is SYDVKM. The length of the CDR3 is 14 residues. The trim removed 7 bases at V and 3 bases at J, leaving 4 bases unmatched. CDR3 nucleotides: TGTGCCAGCACCCGACTAGCGGGAGACTACGAGCAGTACTTC. It translates to CASTRLAGDYEQYF.

This clone has a single count. At one end, the junction sequence differs from germline, possibly due to a read error. The chain uses TRBV7-2 and TRBJ1-2, with D possibly matching TRBD1 (6 bases). This CDR3 has 12 residues. The V gene's germline CDR1 is SGHTA and CDR2 FQGNSA. CDR3 region: CASSLDRSVYTF. As DNA, the CDR3 is TGTGCCAGCAGTTTAGACAGGTCGGTGTACACCTTC.